The source of this T cell receptor (beta chain) is a study of OX40 agonist ivuxolimab in advanced cancers. The study's findings and limits: Clonal expansion from baseline to week 6 occurred in both CD4+ and CD8+ T cells. Partly responding patients at 0.1-3.0 mg/kg showed some of the smallest clonal expansion.

Concerning this clone: Its specificity is not known.

The CDR3 is made up of 17 amino acids. Clones were read by immunoSEQ multiplex PCR, and TCRdb kept only the in-frame ones, dropping some. Of about 42,000 clones detected, 81% appear once; the ten largest clones hold roughly 2.7%. This rearrangement joins TRBV21-1 to TRBJ2-3; the table's D call of TRBD2 was not tested on the DNA. TRBV21-1 is given as a pseudogene. Material: CD4+ or CD8+ T cells sorted from blood, obtained in a trial of the OX40 agonist ivuxolimab. This clonotype was sampled from an adult with an advanced solid tumor such as melanoma, head and neck, liver or kidney cancer. CDR3 sequence (DNA): TGTGCCAGCAGCGGTCGTGATGGAGGGCTGAGCACAGATACGCAGTATTTT. Its translation is CASSGRDGGLSTDTQYF.